This T cell receptor beta chain originates from a study of cytomegalovirus exposure and HLA in healthy donors. Produced via immunoSEQ multiplex PCR; TCRdb's table is partial and in-frame only. The table lists about 150,000 clones, approximately 86% of them singletons. The J segment lost 6 bases and the V segment lost 5 bases, leaving 9 bases of the junction unmatched. The CDR3 runs to 16 residues. CDR1 is SGHNT, CDR2 YENEEA, per germline. The chain has TRBV11-3 and TRBJ2-2, with 10 bases that match TRBD2. This receptor was taken from a man between 18 and 29 years old in good health and CMV-seropositive. The source material was PBMCs. DNA for the CDR3: TGTGCCAGCAGCCCCCCCCAGCGGGGGGGGGCCGGGGAGCTGTTTTTT. Translated, it gives CASSPPQRGGAGELFF. Full variable domain (rest looked up from reference TRBV11-3 and TRBJ2-2): EAGVVQSPRYKIIEKKQPVAFWCNPISGHNTLYWYLQNLGQGPELLIRYENEEAVDDSQLPKDRFSAERLKGVDSTLKIQPAELGDSAVYLCASSPPQRGGAGELFFGEGSRLTVL.